The T cell receptor (beta chain) under discussion was sequenced for a study of a mutant IDH1 vaccine in newly diagnosed glioma (dated by TCRdb to about 2021). Regarding the study in general: Vaccination was initiated 4-6 weeks after radiotherapy alone, or concurrently with temozolomide cycles in the chemotherapy-containing groups. Of the 30 or so patients who were treated, about 62% were male and approximately 40% were female, and the mean age was around 41 years. Before enrollment, most patients had been given radiochemotherapy with temozolomide as standard therapy, while the rest had received either radiotherapy alone or temozolomide alone. Visit V12 was the week-35 safety follow-up and visit V13 was the week-47 end of study. Six visits were used for peripheral blood collection: V03 (baseline), V05, V07, V10, V12 and V13. Longitudinal TCRB deep sequencing was done for 25 to 30 treated patients, wherever samples were available for exploratory analyses.

Per the publication, the time point label means: week 47, end of study. Each vaccine dose, consisting of 300 ug of a 20-mer mutant IDH1 peptide in Montanide, was administered subcutaneously with topical imiquimod. Patients received eight vaccinations in weeks 1, 3, 5, 7, 11, 15, 19 and 23, corresponding to visits V03 through V10. Newly diagnosed WHO grade 3 or 4 IDH1-mutant astrocytomas showing loss of nuclear ATRX were present in the donors. The samples were drawn from NOA16, a multicentre, single-arm, open-label phase I trial in Germany that tested a mutant IDH1 peptide vaccine in humans for the first time. Genomic DNA for TCRB sequencing was isolated from EDTA blood with the DNeasy Blood and Tissue Kit. The method was the immunoSEQ multiplex PCR assay. The hsTCRB Kit was used according to the manufacturer's protocol to amplify rearranged TCR beta chain sequences. TCRB libraries were sequenced on an Illumina MiSeq. The authors processed their data as follows. Demultiplexing, trimming and gene mapping were performed with the kit vendor's proprietary platform. Not all clones reach the TCRdb copy of this immuneACCESS table, which keeps in-frame sequences only. Checked studies attribute under half of the gap to unresolved V genes and leave the rest unexplained. V, J and clone size were drawn from that table, and D and trimming were deduced from the DNA. In this sample the table shows tens of thousands of clones, approximately 65% of which occur a single time. Clones ranked in the top ten supply more than 4.5% of the sample.

This clone showed up just a few times. This clone's antigen is unknown. No base quality information exists; no much larger clone differs at one position. The CDR3 holds 13 amino acids from the cysteine to the phenylalanine. Only CDR3 DNA remains: 39 bases, in frame from the first base. Trimming removed 2 bases from V and 4 bases from J, leaving 9 bases between the germline ends. CDR1 and CDR2, per the germline V gene, are SGHDT and YYEEEE. Paper-wide results and their limitations: Immune responses induced by the vaccine were seen in over 80% of patients across multiple MHC alleles. No apparent relationship was observed between pseudoprogression and alterations in the top peripheral T cell clonotypes detected by TCRB sequencing. The authors noted that analyses of patient blood samples could not be reproduced because of sample limitations. Selection of PBMC samples for TCRB deep sequencing was based on availability.

This chain is built from TRBV5-6 and TRBJ2-5, with no confidently assigned D gene. This clonotype originated in a middle-aged man with glioma. Some clones in this sample may be carry-over from other donors' samples. The specimen was peripheral blood mononuclear cells (PBMCs), collected from a glioma patient whose treatment included an IDH1 peptide vaccine. At the DNA level, the sequence is TGTGCCAGCAGCTTAAACCTTGCAGAGACCCAGTACTTC. Translation gives CASSLNLAETQYF.